A selection of T cell receptor beta chains follows, all from one sample in a study of radiation and T cells in renal cell carcinoma. Sequencing was performed with immunoSEQ multiplex PCR; in TCRdb, only in-frame clones are kept and a portion is missing. The repertoire has about 130,000 clones, over 75% of them found once; the top ten carry 5.8%. Here the sequenced sample was blood, taken from a patient whose treatment included radiotherapy and nephrectomy. The receptors originated from a man in his forties or fifties with renal cell carcinoma. Each CDR3 is given with its conserved first and last residue. The D gene is left open where the match is weak. Part of the rows lack a size; the others show once, few, many or a class for expanded clones.

D	V	J	size	DNA	CDR3
TRBD1	TRBV5-1	TRBJ2-2	NA	TGCGCCAGCAGCGGACCGGGACAGGGGGCGAACACCGGGGAGCTGTTTTTT	CASSGPGQGANTGELFF
NA	TRBV7-3	TRBJ2-6	NA	TGTGCCAGCAGCCTAGCTGGGGCCAACGTCCTGACTTTC	CASSLAGANVLTF
TRBD1	TRBV19	TRBJ2-3	once	TGTGCCAGTAGTATCTTTTTGTCGACAGGGGAGGCAGATACGCAGTATTTT	CASSIFLSTGEADTQYF
TRBD2	TRBV29-1	TRBJ2-7	NA	TGCAGCGTCCGTACTAGCGGAGCAACCTACGAGCAGTACTTC	CSVRTSGATYEQYF
NA	TRBV28	TRBJ2-7	NA	TGTGCCAGCAGTGCAAGGGGGAAAAGCTCCTACGAGCAGTACTTC	CASSARGKSSYEQYF
NA	TRBV30	TRBJ2-5	NA	TGTGCCTGGAGCGCGCCGCGGCTGATGGAGACCCAGTACTTC	CAWSAPRLMETQYF
NA	TRBV6-1	TRBJ2-3	NA	TGTGCCAGCAGTCTGACGGACCGATACACAGATACGCAGTATTTT	CASSLTDRYTDTQYF
NA	TRBV6-1	TRBJ2-3	NA	TGTGCCGGAGGGGTACAACCGGGGCTCGAAGATACGCAGTATTTT	CAGGVQPGLEDTQYF
NA	TRBV5-8	TRBJ2-5	NA	TGTGCCAGCAGCTTGGTGGGGGCTGGGGAGACCCAGTACTTC	CASSLVGAGETQYF
NA	TRBV29-1	TRBJ2-3	NA	TGCAGCGTTGATCCTCCGAGGACAGATACGCAGTATTTT	CSVDPPRTDTQYF
NA	TRBV5-4	TRBJ1-2	NA	TGTGCCAGCAGCTCGAACGGGGCTCGGTATGGCTACACCTTC	CASSSNGARYGYTF
NA	TRBV29-1	TRBJ2-7	few	TGCAGCGTTGGGGGGGTGTACGAGCAGTACTTC	CSVGGVYEQYF
NA	TRBV7-9	TRBJ2-1	NA	TGTGCCAGCAGCTTACGCAATGGCGCGGAAGCTGAGCAGTTCTTC	CASSLRNGAEAEQFF
NA	TRBV9	TRBJ1-1	NA	TGTGCCAGCAGCGTAGGTACCCCGAACACTGAAGCTTTCTTT	CASSVGTPNTEAFF
TRBD1	TRBV2	TRBJ1-1	few	TGTGCCAGCCGGGACAGGGGGCGCGGGGCTTTCTTT	CASRDRGRGAFF
NA	TRBV5-6	TRBJ2-7	NA	TGTGCCAGCAGCTCTGGATACTCCTACGAGCAGTACTTC	CASSSGYSYEQYF
TRBD1	TRBV9	TRBJ2-5	few	TGTGCCAGCAGCTTCGGACAGGTAGAGACCCAGTACTTC	CASSFGQVETQYF
NA	TRBV15	TRBJ1-5	NA	TGTGCCACCAGCATTTACAGGGATGAGAAGAATCAGCCCCAGCATTTT	CATSIYRDEKNQPQHF
TRBD2	TRBV10-3	TRBJ2-5	NA	TGTGCCATCAGTGAGCGACTAGCGGAGAAAGAGACCCAGTACTTC	CAISERLAEKETQYF
NA	TRBV7-8	TRBJ2-2	NA	TGTGCCAGCAGCTTAGCGGAGGGGCTGGGGGCCGGGGAGCTGTTTTTT	CASSLAEGLGAGELFF
NA	TRBV9	TRBJ2-3	NA	TGTGCCAGCAGCGTAGCTCCAGCGACAGATACGCAGTATTTT	CASSVAPATDTQYF
TRBD1	TRBV28	TRBJ1-5	once	TGTGCCAGCAGGCTAACAGGGGGAGGCAATCAGCCCCAGCATTTT	CASRLTGGGNQPQHF
TRBD2	TRBV5-1	TRBJ2-7	NA	TGCGCCAGCAGCTTGGGGACGTCGGCGGGAGGGCCGAGCTACGAGCAGTACTTC	CASSLGTSAGGPSYEQYF
TRBD2	TRBV7-9	TRBJ2-3	once	TGTGCCAGCAGCTCCCTCGAACTAGCGGGGGGGAATACGCAGTATTTT	CASSSLELAGGNTQYF
NA	TRBV27	TRBJ2-1	NA	TGTGCCAGCCAGGGACGATCCTACAATGAGCAGTTCTTC	CASQGRSYNEQFF
NA	TRBV6-4	TRBJ2-6	once	TGTGCCAGCAGTGACTCACCGATGGGTAAATCTGGGGCCAACGTCCTGACTTTC	CASSDSPMGKSGANVLTF
NA	TRBV5-1	TRBJ1-4	NA	TGCGCCAGCAGCTTGGTTTCCCCCTCTATGGGCGAAAAACTGTTTTTT	CASSLVSPSMGEKLFF
TRBD2	TRBV28	TRBJ2-7	NA	TGTGCCAGCACCCTCTCCCTCGGGGGGAGCTCCTACGAGCAGTACTTC	CASTLSLGGSSYEQYF
NA	TRBV11-2	TRBJ1-3	NA	TGTGCCAGCAGCAAGTACAGGGTTAACACCATATATTTT	CASSKYRVNTIYF
NA	TRBV6-4	TRBJ1-6	NA	TGTGCCAGCAGTGACGGGTTTAATTCACCCCTCCACTTT	CASSDGFNSPLHF
NA	TRBV19	TRBJ2-5	many	TGTGCCAGTAGTGTCCCAGAGGGAGAGACCCAGTACTTC	CASSVPEGETQYF
NA	TRBV11-2	TRBJ1-1	NA	TGTGCCAGCAGCTTAGGTACAGGGCCCATGAACACTGAAGCTTTCTTT	CASSLGTGPMNTEAFF
NA	TRBV5-1	TRBJ2-7	NA	TGCGCCAGCAGCCCCTTTTCTAGTTCCGGGACCTACGAGCAGTACTTC	CASSPFSSSGTYEQYF
NA	TRBV5-4	TRBJ1-6	NA	TGTGCCAGCAGCTTGCGGACACAGAATTCACCCCTCCACTTT	CASSLRTQNSPLHF
TRBD1	TRBV27	TRBJ2-7	NA	TGTGCCAGCAGTCGCCAGGGGGCGGACGAGCAGTACTTC	CASSRQGADEQYF
TRBD2	TRBV19	TRBJ2-7	once	TGTGCCAGTAGCACAAGACTAGCGGTCCGCCTCGAGCAGTACTTC	CASSTRLAVRLEQYF
TRBD1	TRBV5-1	TRBJ2-2	NA	TGCGCCAGCAGCTTGGGTCAGGGGGCGACTATTTTAGGCACCGGGGAGCTGTTTTTT	CASSLGQGATILGTGELFF
TRBD2	TRBV6-1	TRBJ2-5	NA	TGTGCCAGCATCGCCGGACTAGCATTATCAGAGACCCAGTACTTC	CASIAGLALSETQYF
NA	TRBV6-5	TRBJ1-3	NA	TGTGCCAGCAGCCAAATACAGGGAACAGGAAACACCATATATTTT	CASSQIQGTGNTIYF
TRBD1	TRBV19	TRBJ2-2	NA	TGTGCCAGTAGCCCACCGAGGACAGGGAACACCGGGGAGCTGTTTTTT	CASSPPRTGNTGELFF
NA	TRBV30	TRBJ1-6	NA	TGTGCCTGGAGTAGGGGGTCTAATTCACCCCTCCACTTT	CAWSRGSNSPLHF
TRBD1	TRBV2	TRBJ2-5	NA	TGTGCCAGCAGTCAAGCCGGGACAGGGCTCGAGACCCAGTACTTC	CASSQAGTGLETQYF
NA	TRBV10-3	TRBJ2-2	NA	TGTGCCATCAACGAGGTCGCCGCGAACACCGGGGAGCTGTTTTTT	CAINEVAANTGELFF
TRBD2	TRBV27	TRBJ2-3	NA	TGTGCCAGCAGCGGCTCCGGGACTAGCGAAGATACGCAGTATTTT	CASSGSGTSEDTQYF
NA	TRBV10-1	TRBJ2-5	NA	TGCGCCAGCAGTGAGTCGGAGGGGTCGGGGCAAGAGACCCAGTACTTC	CASSESEGSGQETQYF
TRBD2	TRBV11-1	TRBJ2-5	NA	TGTGCCAGCAGTGACGGACTAGCGACGACCCAGTACTTC	CASSDGLATTQYF
TRBD2	TRBV4-3	TRBJ2-3	NA	TGCGCCAGCAGCACAATAGCGGGGGCCCTCTCAGATACGCAGTATTTT	CASSTIAGALSDTQYF
NA	TRBV27	TRBJ2-5	NA	TGTGCCAGCCATGCGTGGGGACAAGAGACCCAGTACTTC	CASHAWGQETQYF
TRBD1	TRBV7-2	TRBJ2-1	NA	TGTGCCAGCAGCCCCGGGACAGGGGTCTATGAGCAGTTCTTC	CASSPGTGVYEQFF
NA	TRBV4-1	TRBJ2-7	NA	TGCGCCAGCAGCCAAGAAGAGGGGGGGGGCTACGAGCAGTACTTC	CASSQEEGGGYEQYF
NA	TRBV6-5	TRBJ2-5	NA	TGTGCCAGCAGATCCGGTTTTATTGCTACCCAGTACTTC	CASRSGFIATQYF